This T cell receptor (beta chain) was identified in a study of CD8+ T cells in alopecia areata listed by TCRdb under 2018. As for the study more broadly: The treated patients took part in an open-label pilot trial in which moderate-to-severe alopecia areata was treated with oral tofacitinib at 5 to 10 mg twice daily. Biopsies were taken from tofacitinib-treated patients at baseline and again at 4 and 24 weeks into treatment, and several of those patients also had a later scalp biopsy. The SALT score, which quantifies the percentage of affected scalp surface area, was used to measure disease severity in treated patients. In humans, TCRbeta sequencing was performed on scalp tissue and on sorted CD4+ and CD8+ peripheral blood T cells from healthy controls and from patients with patchy or totalis/universalis alopecia areata. In both human patients and the C3H/HeJ mouse model, the study applied high-throughput TCRbeta sequencing to look at T cell clonal expansion in alopecia areata. Scalp clonality was compared across normal scalp (n=4), patchy alopecia areata scalp (n=8), and alopecia totalis/universalis scalp (n=8). TCRbeta CDR3 regions were amplified by immunoSEQ multiplex PCR with 35 Vbeta forward and 13 Jbeta reverse primers. The RNA source kit depended on sample type: the PAXgene miRNA kit for fixed scalp, the miRNeasy kit for PBMCs, and the RNeasy kit for mouse skin. Patients stayed on tofacitinib for 6 to 18 months and then had 6 months of follow-up off drug so that delayed response and recurrence could be assessed. Summary of the overall study and its limitations: Because the treated cohort was small and included a single nonresponder, larger studies are needed to assess links between baseline CD8+ expansion and response. Tofacitinib significantly lowered scalp clonality and the number of expanded CD8+ clones among the top 100 scalp clones. During tofacitinib treatment, many expanded lesional clones stuck around in both scalp and blood, and this persistence may partly explain why relapse happens after treatment is stopped. Unlike mouse skin, which is dominated by gammadelta T cells, normal human skin has resident alphabeta T cells that are also sequenced, and this complicates analysis of the scalp TCR repertoire. TCR sequences shared between patients were less clear than in mice, possibly partly because of HLA diversity in the patient population. Compared with normal scalp, lesional scalp, particularly in alopecia totalis/universalis, had higher clonality and more expanded CD8+ clones, which suggests antigenic drive.

Libraries came from the immunoSEQ multiplex PCR assay. RNA was extracted from all samples and reverse transcribed into cDNA as template for TCR sequencing. SuperScript III was used for first-strand cDNA synthesis, primed with a 2:1 mix of oligo-dT and random hexamers. A synthetic immune receptor repertoire was used to gauge amplification bias, and whatever bias remained was removed computationally. The original pipeline was this. Raw reads were preprocessed for error removal, and CDR3 was defined according to IMGT conventions as running from the conserved cysteine to phenylalanine. To get clonality, Shannon entropy was normalized by log2 of the number of productive unique TCRs and the result was subtracted from 1. CD4 or CD8 identity of scalp clones was inferred by cross-referencing scalp TCRbeta sequences with sorted blood CD4 and CD8 repertoires. TCRdb took over this immuneACCESS table, retaining in-frame rearrangements with V and J assigned. Such tables are incomplete; in checked studies, under half of the missing clones stem from an unresolved V gene, and the remainder is unexplained. V, J and clone size are taken as reported in that table, and D and trimming were inferred from the DNA itself. Across this sample there are around 270,000 clones, with about 62% seen only once. The top ten clonotypes cover about 1.8% of the sample.

This clone was recorded a few times. Which antigen it targets is not known. Per-base qualities were not stored, and no clone one base away is much larger. Explained via the paper, the time point label denotes: less than 30 weeks on oral tofacitinib. This sample's treatment or condition label indicates: oral pan-JAK inhibitor, 5-10 mg twice daily. Lesional scalp punch biopsies and peripheral blood were obtained from alopecia areata patients. After PBMCs were isolated by density centrifugation and stained for CD3, CD4 and CD8, a FACSAria was used to sort CD4+ and CD8+ T cells. The germline V gene encodes CDR1 SGHKS and CDR2 YYEKEE (reference sequence). Including cysteine and phenylalanine, the CDR3 has 14 amino acids. CDR3 DNA is the only sequence kept; it has 42 bases, read in frame from the first base. V lost 1 base and J lost 4 bases; the stretch between them is 9 bases long.

The receptor was derived from a human donor with alopecia areata. Sequences were derived from CD4+ T cells sorted from blood, sampled at week 24, from a patient treated with tofacitinib. This receptor chain uses TRBV5-5 and TRBJ1-5, with no confidently assigned D gene. The DNA sequence reads TGTGCCAGCAGCTTGTACGGGAAGAATCAGCCCCAGCATTTT. This encodes CASSLYGKNQPQHF.